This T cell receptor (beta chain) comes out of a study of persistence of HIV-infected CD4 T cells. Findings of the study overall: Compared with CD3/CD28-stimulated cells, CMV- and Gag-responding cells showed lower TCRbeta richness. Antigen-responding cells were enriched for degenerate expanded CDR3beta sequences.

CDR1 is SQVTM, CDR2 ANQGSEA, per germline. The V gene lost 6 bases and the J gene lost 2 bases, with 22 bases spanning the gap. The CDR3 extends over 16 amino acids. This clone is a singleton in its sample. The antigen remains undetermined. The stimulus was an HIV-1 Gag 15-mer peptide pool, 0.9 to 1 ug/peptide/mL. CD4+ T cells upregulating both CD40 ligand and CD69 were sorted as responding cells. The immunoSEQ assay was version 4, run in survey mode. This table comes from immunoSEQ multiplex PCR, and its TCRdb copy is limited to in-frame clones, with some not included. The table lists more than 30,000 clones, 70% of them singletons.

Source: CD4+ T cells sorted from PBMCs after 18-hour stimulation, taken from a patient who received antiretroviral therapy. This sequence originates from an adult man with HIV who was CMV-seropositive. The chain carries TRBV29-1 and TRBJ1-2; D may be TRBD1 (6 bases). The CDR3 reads CSVLGGDTHGNYGYTF. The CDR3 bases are TGCAGCGTCCTAGGGGGGGACACGCACGGAAACTATGGCTACACCTTC.